This T cell receptor beta chain was identified during a study of blood T cell repertoires in COVID-19 (dated by TCRdb to between 2020 and 2021). At the level of the whole study: The collaborator samples originated in the United States, Italy and Spain and spanned the acute and convalescent phases of COVID-19. The material from the prospective study consisted of cDNA or gDNA derived from T cells, B-cell-depleted T cells, or PBMCs. Deeply sampled blood TCRbeta repertoires from subjects exposed to, actively infected with, or recovered from COVID-19 were included in the dataset. The repertoires were made available in a free public database intended to serve as a resource for research on the immune response to SARS-CoV-2. The samples were drawn from the first 160 participants of the ongoing ImmuneRACE study and from under 1,500 subjects provided by 6 global collaborators. The sample metadata nearly always contained a de-identified subject ID, COVID-19 status, age in years and sex. Where available, HLA class I and class II types were taken from metadata supplied by the sample provider and were not determined by assay-based typing.

TCRbeta CDR3 regions were amplified from genomic DNA by means of the immunoSEQ Assay, a bias-controlled multiplex PCR. In the original analysis: Within the assay, amplification of reference gene primers was used to estimate how many nucleated cells each sample contained. Sequence reads were collapsed and filtered to measure the absolute abundance of every unique TCRbeta CDR3 rearrangement. For each sample, productive Simpson clonality was calculated as the square root of Simpson's diversity index over productive rearrangements. TCRdb provides this immuneACCESS table in a form limited to in-frame rearrangements. Some clones are lacking; in checked studies, under half of them reflect an unresolved V gene, and why the rest are absent is not known. D and trimming come from the DNA, and the V and J calls and clone size come from that table. The sample yields 400,000 to 550,000 clones; roughly 91% were counted once. More than 4% of the sample lies in the top ten.

The CDR1 and CDR2 encoded by the germline V gene (reference sequence) are SEHNR and FQNEAQ. V lost 4 bases and J lost 0 bases, and the count of bases not matched to a germline gene is 1. There are 14 amino acids in the CDR3, from cysteine to phenylalanine inclusive. Here the CDR3 DNA is all that survives: 42 bases in frame from base 1. Of note for this clone: Its antigen is unknown. Nothing much larger sits one base from this clone, and base qualities are not available.

Overall study outcomes, separate from this receptor: The amount of clinical and demographic metadata varied by source and participant and was provided uncurated.

Whole blood was collected in K2EDTA tubes by collaborating institutions according to the institutions' own protocols. For TCRbeta analysis, collaborator samples were shipped as frozen whole blood, as isolated PBMCs, or as DNA extracted from either sample type. Recombination connected TRBV7-9 to TRBJ1-1, with 8 middle bases fitting TRBD1. Sequencing input: peripheral blood. The clonotype was recovered from a woman aged 25-40 years with acute or convalescent COVID-19. DNA sequence: TGTGCCAGCAGCTGGGGACAGGTGAACACTGAAGCTTTCTTT. Translation gives CASSWGQVNTEAFF. The full variable domain, with segments outside the CDR3 supplied by the reference TRBV7-9 and TRBJ1-1 proteins, appears as DTGVSQNPRHKITKRGQNVTFRCDPISEHNRLYWYRQTLGQGPEFLTYFQNEAQLEKSRLLSDRFSAERPKGSFSTLEIQRTEQGDSAMYLCASSWGQVNTEAFFGQGTRLTVV.